The rows below give T cell receptor beta chains drawn from one sample of a study of cytomegalovirus exposure and HLA in healthy donors. Profiled with immunoSEQ multiplex PCR; TCRdb holds only in-frame clones, not every one. Of 120,000 or so clones in the sample, about 80% were seen once. The sequenced sample was PBMCs. These receptors were collected from a man aged 25-40 years in good health and CMV-seronegative. CDR3s include the opening cysteine and the closing phenylalanine or tryptophan. The order of the fields is V gene, clone size, D gene, J gene, CDR3 DNA, CDR3 protein. D genes are given only for firm matches. A clone size is listed for some rows: how often the clone was seen (once, few, many), or a class if it is expanded.

v_call: TRBV2; clone_size: once; d_call: TRBD1; j_call: TRBJ1-5; cdr3_nt: TGTGCCAGCAGTGATTTAGGGACAGGGAGGGGACAGCCCCAGCATTTT; cdr3_aa: CASSDLGTGRGQPQHF
v_call: TRBV4-2; clone_size: .; d_call: .; j_call: TRBJ1-5; cdr3_nt: TGTGCCAGCAGCCCGGAGGCGGGAACCAACAATCAGCCCCAGCATTTT; cdr3_aa: CASSPEAGTNNQPQHF
v_call: TRBV30; clone_size: .; d_call: TRBD1; j_call: TRBJ2-5; cdr3_nt: TGTGCCTGGAGTGATTCCGGGACAGGCCGCCCTGGGCAAGAGACCCAGTACTTC; cdr3_aa: CAWSDSGTGRPGQETQYF
v_call: TRBV9; clone_size: .; d_call: .; j_call: TRBJ1-5; cdr3_nt: TGTGCCAGCAGCGCGCGGGAGAATCAGCCCCAGCATTTT; cdr3_aa: CASSARENQPQHF
v_call: TRBV4-1; clone_size: .; d_call: .; j_call: TRBJ2-5; cdr3_nt: TGCGCCAGCAGCCAAGATCCAGGGGATGACGCGACCCAGTACTTC; cdr3_aa: CASSQDPGDDATQYF
v_call: TRBV18; clone_size: .; d_call: .; j_call: TRBJ1-5; cdr3_nt: TGTGCCAGCTCACCAGTTAGTCTACAGGGTCGACAGCCCCAGCATTTT; cdr3_aa: CASSPVSLQGRQPQHF
v_call: TRBV6-5; clone_size: .; d_call: .; j_call: TRBJ2-1; cdr3_nt: TGTGCCAGCAGTTACACAGGGGGGGTCTACAATGAGCAGTTCTTC; cdr3_aa: CASSYTGGVYNEQFF
v_call: TRBV12-5; clone_size: .; d_call: .; j_call: TRBJ1-2; cdr3_nt: TGTGCTAGTGGTCCATCTATCCGTGTCGGGGGGCAAGGCTACACCTTC; cdr3_aa: CASGPSIRVGGQGYTF
v_call: TRBV11-2; clone_size: .; d_call: .; j_call: TRBJ2-1; cdr3_nt: TGTGCCAGCAGCTTACATGGCCCGGAGCAGAATGAGCAGTTCTTC; cdr3_aa: CASSLHGPEQNEQFF
v_call: TRBV29-1; clone_size: .; d_call: .; j_call: TRBJ1-2; cdr3_nt: TGCAGCGGCATGACTTATAGGGGCGCAGACTATGGCTACACCTTC; cdr3_aa: CSGMTYRGADYGYTF
v_call: TRBV28; clone_size: .; d_call: .; j_call: TRBJ2-5; cdr3_nt: TGTGCCAGCAGTTTAGGCACCCAAGAGACCCAGTACTTC; cdr3_aa: CASSLGTQETQYF
v_call: TRBV18; clone_size: once; d_call: .; j_call: TRBJ2-7; cdr3_nt: TGTGCCAGCTCACAACAGGGAAGTTCCTACGAGCAGTACTTC; cdr3_aa: CASSQQGSSYEQYF
v_call: TRBV19; clone_size: few; d_call: .; j_call: TRBJ1-5; cdr3_nt: TGTGCCAGTATTAGGGGCCGGGACATGGGCAATCAGCCCCAGCATTTT; cdr3_aa: CASIRGRDMGNQPQHF
v_call: TRBV10-3; clone_size: .; d_call: TRBD1; j_call: TRBJ2-7; cdr3_nt: TGTGCCATCAGTGGAGGGACAGGGGCGGCCTACGAGCAGTACTTC; cdr3_aa: CAISGGTGAAYEQYF
v_call: TRBV28; clone_size: once; d_call: .; j_call: TRBJ1-2; cdr3_nt: TGTGCCAGCAGTTTATCTAGGGGGTTGGGTGGCTACACCTTC; cdr3_aa: CASSLSRGLGGYTF
v_call: TRBV30; clone_size: .; d_call: .; j_call: TRBJ2-5; cdr3_nt: TGTGCCTGGAGTGGAAGAGCGAGTGAGACCCAGTACTTC; cdr3_aa: CAWSGRASETQYF
v_call: TRBV6-6; clone_size: .; d_call: .; j_call: TRBJ1-2; cdr3_nt: TGTGCCAGCAGTTACTCGAGGTGGCCGGATGGCTACACCTTC; cdr3_aa: CASSYSRWPDGYTF
v_call: TRBV4-2; clone_size: .; d_call: TRBD2; j_call: TRBJ2-1; cdr3_nt: TGTGCCAGCAGCCACTCCGGGACTAGCGGCAACAATGAGCAGTTCTTC; cdr3_aa: CASSHSGTSGNNEQFF
v_call: TRBV6-5; clone_size: .; d_call: .; j_call: TRBJ2-2; cdr3_nt: TGTGCCAGCAGTTGGTTTACGGTTAACACCGGGGAGCTGTTTTTT; cdr3_aa: CASSWFTVNTGELFF
v_call: TRBV7-8; clone_size: .; d_call: .; j_call: TRBJ2-7; cdr3_nt: TGTGCCAGCAGCCTGGGCGCAGGATACTACGAGCAGTACTTC; cdr3_aa: CASSLGAGYYEQYF
v_call: TRBV15; clone_size: .; d_call: .; j_call: TRBJ1-2; cdr3_nt: TGTGCCACCAGCAGAGCTGCAGGGGATGGCTACACCTTC; cdr3_aa: CATSRAAGDGYTF
v_call: TRBV19; clone_size: .; d_call: .; j_call: TRBJ1-5; cdr3_nt: TGTGCCAGTAGTTGGCTGAATCAGCCCCAGCATTTT; cdr3_aa: CASSWLNQPQHF
v_call: TRBV30; clone_size: few; d_call: .; j_call: TRBJ1-4; cdr3_nt: TGTGCCTGGAACACAGGGCTTAATGAAAAACTGTTTTTT; cdr3_aa: CAWNTGLNEKLFF
v_call: TRBV18; clone_size: .; d_call: .; j_call: TRBJ2-3; cdr3_nt: TGTGCCAGCTCACCTTTACAGGGTTCGTACACAGATACGCAGTATTTT; cdr3_aa: CASSPLQGSYTDTQYF
v_call: TRBV28; clone_size: .; d_call: TRBD1; j_call: TRBJ2-7; cdr3_nt: TGTGCCAGCAGTTCACCCGGGACAGGGGGATTGGTGTTTGGCGAGCAGTACTTC; cdr3_aa: CASSSPGTGGLVFGEQYF
v_call: TRBV4-1; clone_size: once; d_call: .; j_call: TRBJ2-5; cdr3_nt: TGCGCCAGCAGCCAAGAAAAGACAGTGACCAGGTTAGAGCAGTACTTC; cdr3_aa: CASSQEKTVTRLEQYF
v_call: TRBV4-1; clone_size: .; d_call: TRBD1; j_call: TRBJ2-7; cdr3_nt: TGCGCCAGCAGTTATTGGACAGGACGATACGAGCAGTACTTC; cdr3_aa: CASSYWTGRYEQYF
v_call: TRBV27; clone_size: .; d_call: TRBD1; j_call: TRBJ1-6; cdr3_nt: TGTGCCAGCAGTCAACGGACAGGTAGAGCCTATAATTCACCCCTCCACTTT; cdr3_aa: CASSQRTGRAYNSPLHF
v_call: TRBV29-1; clone_size: .; d_call: .; j_call: TRBJ2-5; cdr3_nt: TGCAGCGTTGTTAGGGGGATTGAGACCCAGTACTTC; cdr3_aa: CSVVRGIETQYF
v_call: TRBV27; clone_size: few; d_call: .; j_call: TRBJ1-5; cdr3_nt: TGTGCCAGCAGTGAGAGCAATCAGCCCCAGCATTTT; cdr3_aa: CASSESNQPQHF
v_call: TRBV11-2; clone_size: .; d_call: TRBD2; j_call: TRBJ2-1; cdr3_nt: TGTGCCAGCAGCTTACCTCTGACTAGCGGGAGTGGGCAGTTCTTC; cdr3_aa: CASSLPLTSGSGQFF
v_call: TRBV6-5; clone_size: once; d_call: .; j_call: TRBJ1-6; cdr3_nt: TGTGCCAGCAGGATAGGTGGGCCGGGGGATTCACCCCTCCACTTT; cdr3_aa: CASRIGGPGDSPLHF
v_call: TRBV6-1; clone_size: .; d_call: .; j_call: TRBJ2-7; cdr3_nt: TGTGCCAGCAGTGGACAGCCCTACGAGCAGTACTTC; cdr3_aa: CASSGQPYEQYF
v_call: TRBV28; clone_size: few; d_call: .; j_call: TRBJ2-3; cdr3_nt: TGTGCCAGCACTCTAACAGCAGATACGCAGTATTTT; cdr3_aa: CASTLTADTQYF
v_call: TRBV7-2; clone_size: .; d_call: .; j_call: TRBJ1-3; cdr3_nt: TGTGCCAGCAGCCCCAGGGGCGGCTCTGGAAACACCATATATTTT; cdr3_aa: CASSPRGGSGNTIYF